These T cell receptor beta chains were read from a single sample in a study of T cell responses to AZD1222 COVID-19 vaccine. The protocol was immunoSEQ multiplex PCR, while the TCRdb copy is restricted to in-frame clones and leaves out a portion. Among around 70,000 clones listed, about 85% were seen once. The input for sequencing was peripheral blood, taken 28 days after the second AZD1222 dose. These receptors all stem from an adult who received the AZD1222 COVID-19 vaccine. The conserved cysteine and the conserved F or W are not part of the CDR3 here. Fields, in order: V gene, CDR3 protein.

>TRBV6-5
ASSYSTAMNTEAF
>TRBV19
ASSIVGAGVGYEQY
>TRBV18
ASSRSGTGVQETQY
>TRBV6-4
ASSDGAGGQSQF
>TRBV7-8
ASSLASSTLTGELF
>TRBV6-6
ASSPGLAPGRSYEQY
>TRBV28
ASSLRDFGNTIY
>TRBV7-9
ASSRDGNTEAF
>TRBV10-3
AISERANYGYT
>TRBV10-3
ATRRGQGTHTYEQY
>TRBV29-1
SASGSEGSYNEQF
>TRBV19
ASSMLGGRLAGAHTQY
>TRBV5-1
ASSPRQSSYNSPLH
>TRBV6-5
ASSSIFKNTEAF
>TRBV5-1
ASSFVGQGSNEQF
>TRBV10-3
AITKGSGTEAF
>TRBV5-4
ASSLTKLAASTDTQY
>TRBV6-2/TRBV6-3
ASTPSAPSYEQY
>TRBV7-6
ASSLGNQPQH
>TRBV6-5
ASRRGTAKDYEQY
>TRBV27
ASSLRLVRNTEAF
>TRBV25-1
ASSEGFEQY
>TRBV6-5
ASRPDGGGQPQH
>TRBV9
ASSVLSGLENTEAF
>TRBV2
ASSETFYEQY
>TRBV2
ASSGGGRSNQPQH
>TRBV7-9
ASSAPGTPIYEQY
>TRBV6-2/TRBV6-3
ASSYLTDYGYT
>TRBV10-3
AISDGAGDNEQF
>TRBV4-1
ASSPEPGTGKETQY
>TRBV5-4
ASSDGTSGRRGLYEQY
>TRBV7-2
ASSSPRGGGSTGELF
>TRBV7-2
ASTWGGRALGGEQY
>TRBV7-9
ASSSIDRGTDTQY
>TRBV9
ASSTRPEETQY
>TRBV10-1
ASREAVNTEAF
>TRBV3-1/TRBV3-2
ASSQDHASGGETQY
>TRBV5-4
ASRTAGGRYNEQF
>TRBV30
AWSGDSNQPQH
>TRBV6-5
ASSSSGMGYYGYT
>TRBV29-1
SVRQSGNTEAF
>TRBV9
ASSVGSLAGVNEQF
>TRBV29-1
SVESAGETQY
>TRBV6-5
ASSYGGTDLYGYT
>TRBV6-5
ASSYSNSNYGYT
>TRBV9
ASGRLGGTDNSPLH
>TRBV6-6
ASSPPGVAGSYEQY
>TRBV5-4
ASSLGPGTSQETQY
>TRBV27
ASSFGRRTGNPQNEKLF
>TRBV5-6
ASSLPGVNTEAF
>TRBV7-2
ASSVGLMNTEAF
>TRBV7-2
ASSLGASTDTQY
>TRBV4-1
ASSQDGGTGAVGYT
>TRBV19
ASSIGGSLGNQPQH
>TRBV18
ASSPFTGTTSYEQY
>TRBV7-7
ASSNGDGNTIY
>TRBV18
ASSRGERETYEQY